These 16 T cell receptor beta chains share one sample of origin, sequenced in a study of T cell responses to AZD1222 COVID-19 vaccine. Repertoires were generated with immunoSEQ multiplex PCR, while TCRdb's copy carries only in-frame clones and drops some. The sample lists around 120,000 clones; around 84% were seen once. Sequenced here: peripheral blood, sampled 28 days after the second AZD1222 dose. The receptors were gathered from an adult who received the AZD1222 COVID-19 vaccine.

This chain uses TRBV7-2 with TRBJ1-4; 7 bases are a match to TRBD1. Germline V gene data show CDR1 as SGHTA and CDR2 as FQGNSA. V lost 5 bases, J lost 6 bases, and 6 bases stayed unmatched. CDR3 length: 14 residues. The CDR3 DNA is TGTGCCAGCAGCCAGACAGGGACTTATGAAAAACTGTTTTTT. This gives the protein CASSQTGTYEKLFF. Full variable domain (remainder filled in from reference TRBV7-2 and TRBJ1-4): GAGVSQSPSNKVTEKGKDVELRCDPISGHTALYWYRQSLGQGLEFLIYFQGNSAPDKSGLPSDRFSAERTGGSVSTLTIQRTQQEDSAVYLCASSQTGTYEKLFFGSGTQLSVL.

This rearrangement joins TRBV27 to TRBJ2-7; 7 bases fit TRBD2. The CDR3 has 14 amino acids. Trimming took 2 bases from V and 3 from J; bases not matched to a gene: 4. The germline CDR1 and CDR2 sequences are MNHEY and SMNVEV (reference sequence). CDR3 nucleotides: TGTGCCAGCAGTTTAGAGCGGGATTTCTACGAGCAGTACTTC. Amino acids: CASSLERDFYEQYF.

J is TRBJ2-2 and V is TRBV5-1, with 8 bases aligning to TRBD2. There are 18 residues in the CDR3. Germline assignment: CDR1 SGHRS and CDR2 YFSETQ. After removal of 0 bases from V and 1 base from J, the junction contained 8 bases not matched to a gene. The CDR3 spells CASSLAGVSGVNTGELFF. The CDR3 DNA sequence: TGCGCCAGCAGCTTGGCCGGGGTTAGCGGGGTGAACACCGGGGAGCTGTTTTTT.

This chain connects TRBV7-9 to TRBJ1-1; TRBD1 is a possible D gene (5 bases). The CDR3 sequence is 18 residues long. Germline V lookup: CDR1 SEHNR, CDR2 FQNEAQ (reference sequence). V was clipped by 1 base and J by 1 base, with 19 bases between them. The chain's CDR3 is CASSLGGMLLGRNTEAFF. DNA for the CDR3: TGTGCCAGCAGCTTAGGGGGGATGTTGCTGGGACGGAACACTGAAGCTTTCTTT. Together with reference TRBV7-9 and TRBJ1-1, the CDR3 gives the full variable domain: DTGVSQNPRHKITKRGQNVTFRCDPISEHNRLYWYRQTLGQGPEFLTYFQNEAQLEKSRLLSDRFSAERPKGSFSTLEIQRTEQGDSAMYLCASSLGGMLLGRNTEAFFGQGTRLTVV.

The chain joins TRBV7-3 to TRBJ2-1; D might be TRBD2 (5 bases). This CDR3 contains 14 residues. Trimming pared 5 bases from V and 8 bases from J, leaving 16 bases between. Per germline, CDR1 SGHTA and CDR2 FQGTGA. The CDR3 spells CASSQIRAGDEQFF. The CDR3 DNA reads TGTGCCAGCAGCCAGATCCGGGCCGGGGATGAGCAGTTCTTC.

The chain is built from TRBV19 and TRBJ1-1, with 10 bases that match TRBD1. This CDR3 has 13 amino acids. The germline gives CDR1 LNHDA, CDR2 SQIVND (reference sequence). V was clipped by 10 bases and J by 5 bases; unmatched bases: 7. This CDR3 is CATRQGASTEAFF. CDR3 nucleotides: TGTGCCACACGACAGGGGGCAAGTACTGAAGCTTTCTTT. The full variable domain, rest sourced from reference TRBV19 and TRBJ1-1, is DGGITQSPKYLFRKEGQNVTLSCEQNLNHDAMYWYRQDPGQGLRLIYYSQIVNDFQKGDIAEGYSVSREKKESFPLTVTSAQKNPTAFYLCATRQGASTEAFFGQGTRLTVV.

The chain uses TRBV6-2 or TRBV6-3 and TRBJ1-1; TRBD1 matches 8 bases. The V segment lost 0 bases and the J segment 4 bases; nucleotides outside the gene matches: 7. This CDR3 has 16 residues. Looked up from germline, CDR1 is MNHEY and CDR2 is SVGEGT. The CDR3 here is CASSYSIRGTGTEAFF. CDR3 sequence (DNA): TGTGCCAGCAGTTACTCGATTCGCGGGACAGGCACTGAAGCTTTCTTT.

This rearrangement joins TRBV21-1 to TRBJ2-5; TRBD1 is the table's D call, not checked against the DNA. TRBV21-1 is a known pseudogene. The CDR3 has 14 residues. CDR3 DNA sequence: TGTGCCAGCTCAGGGGGTCTCCGGGGAGAGACCCAGTACTTC. Its translation: CASSGGLRGETQYF.

In its sample, this clone was seen once. The chain links TRBV28 to TRBJ1-2, with D perhaps TRBD1 (5 bases). In germline, CDR1 is MDHEN, CDR2 SYDVKM. With 7 bases removed from V and 7 bases from J, the gap between germline ends came to 22 bases. This CDR3 spans 15 amino acids. CDR3 residues: CASTLRGALGSGYTF. In DNA, the CDR3 is TGTGCCAGCACCCTCCGAGGGGCCTTAGGGAGTGGCTACACCTTC.

This clone was seen just once. J is TRBJ1-1 and V is TRBV27; D possibly corresponds to TRBD1 (6 bases). The CDR3 is 15 residues long. The V end lost 5 bases, the J end lost 1 base, and 14 bases lay between the germline ends. Germline loops: CDR1 MNHEY, CDR2 SMNVEV (reference sequence). For the CDR3, the DNA is TGTGCCAGCAGTCGCTTAACAGGGAGGAACACTGAAGCTTTCTTT. Protein sequence: CASSRLTGRNTEAFF.

V and J are TRBV10-1 and TRBJ2-5, with 11 bases matching TRBD2. The CDR3 runs 15 residues. The V and J ends lost 2 bases and 2 bases, in that order; junction bases with no gene match: 1. Germline V CDR1 and CDR2: WNHNN, SYGVQD (reference sequence). The CDR3 DNA follows: TGCGCCAGCAGTGAGACTAGCGGGGGACAAGAGACCCAGTACTTC. Translation gives CASSETSGGQETQYF.

The chain is built from TRBV25-1 and TRBJ2-3, with 8 bases matching TRBD2. The CDR3 runs 17 residues. Trimming at V came to 6 bases and at J to 1 base, leaving 12 bases not matched to a gene. CDR1 and CDR2 (germline): MGHDK, SYGVNS. This CDR3 reads CASSPQEGREGTDTQYF. The CDR3 bases are TGTGCCAGCAGCCCCCAAGAGGGGCGGGAGGGCACAGATACGCAGTATTTT.

The genes are TRBV3-1 (or the pseudogene TRBV3-2) and TRBJ1-3; D not resolved. Between the trimmed V and J ends, which lost 6 bases and 3 bases, there was a span of 9 bases. From germline, CDR1 is LGHDT and CDR2 YNNKEL (reference sequence). The CDR3 totals 13 residues. The CDR3 coding sequence is TGTGCCAGCAGTGCGACAAGTGGAAACACCATATATTTT. Protein sequence: CASSATSGNTIYF.

J is TRBJ1-5 and V is TRBV18, with TRBD1 matching 7 bases. CDR1 and CDR2 (germline): KGHSH, LQKENI. The CDR3 totals 16 residues. Trimming at V came to 3 bases and at J to 0 bases, leaving 5 bases not matched to a gene. The CDR3 loop reads CASSPRTGSSNQPQHF. DNA for the CDR3: TGTGCCAGCTCACCTCGGACAGGAAGTAGCAATCAGCCCCAGCATTTT.

The genes are TRBV4-2 and TRBJ2-1, with 9 positions matching TRBD2. The CDR3 runs 15 residues. The V and J ends lost 1 base and 8 bases, in that order; junction bases with no gene match: 6. Germline V lookup: CDR1 LGHNA, CDR2 YNFKEQ. This CDR3 is CASSQGASGVYEQFF. The CDR3 bases are TGTGCCAGCAGCCAAGGGGCTAGCGGGGTATATGAGCAGTTCTTC.

The chain is built from TRBV6-5 and TRBJ1-5, with 9 bases aligning to TRBD1. Looked up from germline, CDR1 is MNHEY and CDR2 is SVGAGI. The V segment lost 5 bases and the J segment 2 bases; nucleotides outside the gene matches: 4. The CDR3 sequence is 15 residues long. CDR3 sequence: CASSRTGDRNQPQHF. The CDR3 coding sequence is TGTGCCAGCAGTCGGACAGGGGATCGCAATCAGCCCCAGCATTTT.